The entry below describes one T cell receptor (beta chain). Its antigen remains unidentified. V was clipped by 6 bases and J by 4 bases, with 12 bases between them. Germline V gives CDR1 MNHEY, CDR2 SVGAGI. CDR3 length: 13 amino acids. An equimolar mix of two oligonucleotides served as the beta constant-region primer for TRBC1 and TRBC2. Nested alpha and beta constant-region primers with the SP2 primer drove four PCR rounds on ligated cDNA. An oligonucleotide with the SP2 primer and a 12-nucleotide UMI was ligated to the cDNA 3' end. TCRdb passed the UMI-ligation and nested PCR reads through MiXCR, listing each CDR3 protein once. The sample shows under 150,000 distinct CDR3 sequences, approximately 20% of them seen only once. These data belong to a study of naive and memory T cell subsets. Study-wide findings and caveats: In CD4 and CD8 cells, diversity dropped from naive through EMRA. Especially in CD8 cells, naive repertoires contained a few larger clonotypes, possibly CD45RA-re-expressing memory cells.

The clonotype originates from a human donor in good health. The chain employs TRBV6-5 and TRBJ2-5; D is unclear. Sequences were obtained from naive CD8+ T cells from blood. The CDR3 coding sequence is TGTGCCAGCAGCCGGATGTATGGAGAGACCCAGTACTTC. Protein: CASSRMYGETQYF.